Sequencing of this TCR beta chain was carried out in a study of cytomegalovirus exposure and HLA in healthy donors. Study-level points and caveats: For cytomegalovirus status, the classifier reportedly gave diagnoses with high specificity and sensitivity. Three chains linked to CMV were shown in vitro to be specific for CMV antigens. Presence/absence analysis assumed near-uniform sequencing depth across donors. Later, an analysis showed that TCR beta chains associated with HLA were more clonally expanded than others that were equally common.

Germline V gene data show CDR1 as PRHDT and CDR2 as FYEKMQ (reference sequence). There are 15 residues in the CDR3. V shed 2 bases and J shed 5 bases, with 16 bases lying between them. With respect to this clone: Its antigen is unknown.

60 Vbeta and 13 Jbeta primers were used in PCR. Clones were read by immunoSEQ multiplex PCR, and TCRdb kept only the in-frame ones, dropping some. The sample has over 130,000 clones; roughly 87% are singletons. The chain uses TRBV13 and TRBJ2-7; unclear D gene. Input material: PBMCs. The clonotype comes from a woman aged 40 to 50 in good health and CMV-seronegative. The CDR3, as DNA: TGTGCCAGCAGCTTACAATATGGCAGGCGCAACGAGCAGTACTTC. This sequence encodes CASSLQYGRRNEQYF. The complete variable domain, with remaining parts taken from reference TRBV13 and TRBJ2-7, reads AAGVIQSPRHLIKEKRETATLKCYPIPRHDTVYWYQQGPGQDPQFLISFYEKMQSDKGSIPDRFSAQQFSDYHSELNMSSLELGDSALYFCASSLQYGRRNEQYFGPGTRLTVT.